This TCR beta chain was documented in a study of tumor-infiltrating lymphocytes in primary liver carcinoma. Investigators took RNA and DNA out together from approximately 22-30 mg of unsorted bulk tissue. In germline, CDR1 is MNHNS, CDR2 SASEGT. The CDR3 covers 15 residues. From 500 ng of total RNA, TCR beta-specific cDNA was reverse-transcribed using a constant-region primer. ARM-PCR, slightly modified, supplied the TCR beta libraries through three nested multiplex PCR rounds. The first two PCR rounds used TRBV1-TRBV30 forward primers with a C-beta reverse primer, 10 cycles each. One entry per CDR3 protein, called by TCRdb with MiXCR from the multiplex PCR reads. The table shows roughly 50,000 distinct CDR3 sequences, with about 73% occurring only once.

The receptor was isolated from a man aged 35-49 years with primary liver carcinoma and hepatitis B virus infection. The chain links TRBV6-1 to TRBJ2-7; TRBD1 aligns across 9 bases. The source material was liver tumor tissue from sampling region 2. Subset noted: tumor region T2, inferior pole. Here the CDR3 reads CVSSEAPGQGHEQYF. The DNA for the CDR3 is TGTGTGAGCAGTGAAGCCCCGGGACAGGGCCACGAGCAGTACTTC.